This T cell receptor (beta chain) was profiled in a study of cytomegalovirus exposure and HLA in healthy donors. Study-level information: An early release of data contained about 85 million unique TCRs, which came from HLA-typed donors. Regarding the study as a whole: It was assumed in the presence/absence analyses that sequencing depth was roughly uniform across donors. Data from an earlier analysis indicated that most TCR beta V segments were productive either about 90% or about 30% of the time. Indistinguishability led to the exclusion of some V segments, TRBV6-2 and TRBV6-3 included.

CDR1 is SNHLY and CDR2 is FYNNEI in the germline V gene. The V gene end was trimmed by 4 bases and the J gene end by 0 bases; junction bases not matched to a gene: 6. The CDR3 runs 16 residues. As concerns this clone: Its antigen is unknown.

This PCR relied on a set of 60 Vbeta primers and 13 Jbeta primers. The data were produced by immunoSEQ multiplex PCR, yet TCRdb's version contains in-frame clones alone and is incomplete. The repertoire includes roughly 150,000 clones, about 85% of them detected once, and 1% sits in the top ten. This TCR came from a boy aged 2 to 9 in good health and CMV-seronegative. Sequencing was carried out using PBMCs. The chain is built from TRBV2 and TRBJ1-3; 7 nucleotides match TRBD1. The CDR3: CASSARQGSSGNTIYF. The CDR3 DNA reads as TGTGCCAGCAGTGCCCGACAGGGATCCTCTGGAAACACCATATATTTT.